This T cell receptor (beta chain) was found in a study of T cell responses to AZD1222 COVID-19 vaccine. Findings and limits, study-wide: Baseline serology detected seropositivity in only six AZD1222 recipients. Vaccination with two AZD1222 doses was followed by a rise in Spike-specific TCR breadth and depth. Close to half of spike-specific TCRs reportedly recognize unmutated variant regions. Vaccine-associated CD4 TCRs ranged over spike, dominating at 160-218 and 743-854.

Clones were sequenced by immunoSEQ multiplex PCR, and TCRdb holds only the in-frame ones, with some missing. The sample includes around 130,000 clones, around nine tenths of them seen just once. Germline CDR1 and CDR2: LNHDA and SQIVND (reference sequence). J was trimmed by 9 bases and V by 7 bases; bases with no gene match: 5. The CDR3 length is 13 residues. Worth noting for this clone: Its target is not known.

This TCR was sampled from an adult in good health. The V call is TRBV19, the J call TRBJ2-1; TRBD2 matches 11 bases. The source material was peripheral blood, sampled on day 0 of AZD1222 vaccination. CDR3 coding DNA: TGTGCCAGTAAGATAGCGGGAGGGGGTGAGCAGTTCTTC. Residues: CASKIAGGGEQFF.